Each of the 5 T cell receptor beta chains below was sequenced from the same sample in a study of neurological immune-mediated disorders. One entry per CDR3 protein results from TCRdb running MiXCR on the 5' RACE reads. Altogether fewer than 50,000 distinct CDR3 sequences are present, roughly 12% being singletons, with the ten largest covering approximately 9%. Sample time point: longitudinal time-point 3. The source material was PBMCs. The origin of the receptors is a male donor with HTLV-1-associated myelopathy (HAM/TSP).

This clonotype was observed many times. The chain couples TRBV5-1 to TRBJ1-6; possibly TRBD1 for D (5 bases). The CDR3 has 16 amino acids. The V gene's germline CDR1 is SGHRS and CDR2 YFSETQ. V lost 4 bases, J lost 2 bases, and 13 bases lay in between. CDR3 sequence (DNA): TGCGCCAGCAGCACGGGGGAGTGGACCTATAATTCACCCCTCCACTTT. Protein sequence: CASSTGEWTYNSPLHF.

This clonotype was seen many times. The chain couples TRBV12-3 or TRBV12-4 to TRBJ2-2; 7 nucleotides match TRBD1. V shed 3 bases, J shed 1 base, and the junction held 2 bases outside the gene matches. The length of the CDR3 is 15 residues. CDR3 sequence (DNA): TGTGCCAGCAGTTTCCGGGACAGGAACACCGGGGAGCTGTTTTTT. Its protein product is CASSFRDRNTGELFF.

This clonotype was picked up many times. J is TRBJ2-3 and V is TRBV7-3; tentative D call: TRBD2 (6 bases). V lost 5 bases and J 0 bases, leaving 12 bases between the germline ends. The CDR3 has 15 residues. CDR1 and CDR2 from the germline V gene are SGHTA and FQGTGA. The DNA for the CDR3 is TGTGCCAGCAGCCACGGGACTCGTAGCACAGATACGCAGTATTTT. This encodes CASSHGTRSTDTQYF.

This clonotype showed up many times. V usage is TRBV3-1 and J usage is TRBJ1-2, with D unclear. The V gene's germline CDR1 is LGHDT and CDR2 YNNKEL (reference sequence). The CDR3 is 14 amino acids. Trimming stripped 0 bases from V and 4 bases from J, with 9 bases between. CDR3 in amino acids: CASSQEDGSYGYTF. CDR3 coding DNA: TGTGCCAGCAGCCAAGAGGATGGATCCTATGGCTACACCTTC.

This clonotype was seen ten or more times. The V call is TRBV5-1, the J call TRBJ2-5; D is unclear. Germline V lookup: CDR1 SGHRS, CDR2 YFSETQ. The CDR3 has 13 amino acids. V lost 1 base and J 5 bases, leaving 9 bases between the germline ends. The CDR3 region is CASSLFMRETQYF. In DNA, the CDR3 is TGCGCCAGCAGCTTGTTTATGAGGGAGACCCAGTACTTC. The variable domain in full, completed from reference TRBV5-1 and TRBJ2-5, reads KAGVTQTPRYLIKTRGQQVTLSCSPISGHRSVSWYQQTPGQGLQFLFEYFSETQRNKGNFPGRFSGRQFSNSRSEMNVSTLELGDSALYLCASSLFMRETQYFGPGTRLLVL.